The 20 T cell receptor beta chains below were found in one sample sequenced in a study of OX40 agonist ivuxolimab in advanced cancers. The table came from immunoSEQ multiplex PCR; TCRdb's copy has only in-frame clones and leaves some out. The sample includes about 59,000 clones, about nine tenths of them seen just once. The sequences come from CD4+ or CD8+ T cells sorted from blood, collected in a trial of the OX40 agonist ivuxolimab. The receptors here all came from an adult with an advanced solid tumor such as melanoma, head and neck, liver or kidney cancer.

The chain links TRBV14 to TRBJ2-2; D uncertain. Germline V gene sequence: CDR1 SGHDN, CDR2 FVKESK. The CDR3 extends over 15 amino acids. With 2 bases removed from V and 3 bases from J, the gap between germline ends came to 10 bases. In DNA, the CDR3 is TGTGCCAGCAGCCAATATTTGGGGTACACCGGGGAGCTGTTTTTT. Translating it yields CASSQYLGYTGELFF.

The rearrangement links TRBV7-9 to TRBJ2-1, with 13 bases fitting TRBD2. The germline CDR1 and CDR2 sequences are SEHNR and FQNEAQ (reference sequence). Losses at the gene ends were 5 bases for V and 3 bases for J; bases not matched to a gene: 1. This CDR3 is 15 amino acids long. The DNA for the CDR3 is TGTGCCAGCAGCAGGACTAGCGGGGGCTACAATGAGCAGTTCTTC. It codes for CASSRTSGGYNEQFF.

The gene calls are TRBV9 and TRBJ2-5; D gene unclear. Trimming removed 0 bases from V and 1 base from J, with 7 bases in between. Germline assignment: CDR1 SGDLS and CDR2 YYNGEE. The CDR3 covers 14 residues. For the CDR3, the DNA is TGTGCCAGCAGCGTAGAAGGCCGCCAAGAGACCCAGTACTTC. Translation: CASSVEGRQETQYF.

The rearrangement uses TRBV28 and TRBJ1-1, with unresolved D. Trimming pared 2 bases from V and 0 bases from J, leaving 4 bases between. Germline V CDR1 and CDR2: MDHEN, SYDVKM. The CDR3 totals 13 residues. The CDR3 sequence: CASSLDLNTEAFF. The CDR3 DNA is TGTGCCAGCAGTTTAGACCTGAACACTGAAGCTTTCTTT. The full variable domain, with the rest looked up from reference TRBV28 and TRBJ1-1, is DVKVTQSSRYLVKRTGEKVFLECVQDMDHENMFWYRQDPGLGLRLIYFSYDVKMKEKGDIPEGYSVSREKKERFSLILESASTNQTSMYLCASSLDLNTEAFFGQGTRLTVV.

This chain uses TRBV10-3 with TRBJ1-1; D gene ambiguous. The CDR3 is 11 residues long. CDR1 is ENHRY, CDR2 SYGVKD, per germline. With 5 bases removed from V and 2 bases from J, the gap between germline ends came to 3 bases. CDR3 DNA: TGTGCCATCAGTTTCAACACTGAAGCTTTCTTT. Encoded protein: CAISFNTEAFF.

This clone is medium-sized. This chain links TRBV10-3 with TRBJ1-1; 9 nucleotides match TRBD1. The trim removed 0 bases at V and 6 bases at J, leaving 5 bases unmatched. Germline CDR1 ENHRY, CDR2 SYGVKD. This CDR3 is built from 15 residues. The CDR3 is CAISESEGQGSEAFF. The DNA for the CDR3 is TGTGCCATCAGTGAGTCGGAGGGACAGGGCTCTGAAGCTTTCTTT.

V and J are TRBV5-4 and TRBJ2-3; D possibly corresponds to TRBD1 (5 bases). The CDR3 runs to 13 residues. Trimming removed 4 bases from V and 4 bases from J, with 10 bases in between. The germline gives CDR1 SGHNT, CDR2 YYREEE (reference sequence). The DNA for the CDR3 is TGTGCCAGCAGCGGCAGGGCCTCAGATACGCAGTATTTT. Protein: CASSGRASDTQYF.

CDR3 region: CASSQERGSTDTQYF. In nucleotides, the CDR3 is TGTGCCAGCAGCCAAGAACGGGGTAGCACAGATACGCAGTATTTT. V gene TRBV4-2 combines with J gene TRBJ2-3, with D perhaps TRBD2 (5 bases). The CDR3 covers 15 residues. V was clipped by 0 bases and J by 0 bases, with 7 bases between them. CDR1 and CDR2 from the germline V gene are LGHNA and YNFKEQ.

V is TRBV5-5 and J is TRBJ1-5; 10 nucleotides agree with TRBD1. This CDR3 is 14 amino acids long. V shed 2 bases and J 6 bases; nucleotides not matched to a gene: 2. The germline V gene has CDR1 SGHKS and CDR2 YYEKEE (reference sequence). CDR3 DNA: TGTGCCAGCAGCTTAAGGACAGGGGGTCAGCCCCAGCATTTT. It codes for CASSLRTGGQPQHF. Based on the CDR3 plus reference TRBV5-5 and TRBJ1-5, the full variable domain is DAGVTQSPTHLIKTRGQQVTLRCSPISGHKSVSWYQQVLGQGPQFIFQYYEKEERGRGNFPDRFSARQFPNYSSELNVNALLLGDSALYLCASSLRTGGQPQHFGDGTRLSIL.

V gene TRBV11-3 combines with J gene TRBJ2-1; 8 nucleotides match TRBD2. The V segment lost 0 bases and the J segment 7 bases; nucleotides outside the gene matches: 8. Germline V gene data show CDR1 as SGHNT and CDR2 as YENEEA. The CDR3 is made up of 16 amino acids. The CDR3 spells CASSLEGTRDDNEQFF. The DNA of the CDR3 is TGTGCCAGCAGCTTAGAGGGGACTAGGGATGATAATGAGCAGTTCTTC.

CDR3 sequence reads: CASSLTDRDNEQFF. The CDR3 coding sequence is TGTGCCAGCTCACTTACCGACAGAGACAATGAGCAGTTCTTC. V gene TRBV18 combines with J gene TRBJ2-1; possibly TRBD1 for D (5 bases). The length of the CDR3 is 14 residues. Germline values: CDR1 KGHSH, CDR2 LQKENI. Trimming pared 4 bases from V and 5 bases from J, leaving 12 bases between.

Worth noting for this clone: This is likely a read error, given that the CDR3 carries no conserved phenylalanine or tryptophan at its end. The V call is TRBV28, the J call TRBJ2-7; TRBD1 matches at 11 bases. The CDR3 runs 21 residues. The germline gives CDR1 MDHEN, CDR2 SYDVKM. J gave up 2 bases and V 3 bases, and 21 bases lay outside the gene matches. As DNA, the CDR3 is TGTGCCAGCAGTTTTGATTACTCTCCCGCTCGTACGGGACAGGGGGCCTACGAGCAGTACCTC. This codes for CASSFDYSPARTGQGAYEQYL.

This clone is a singleton in its sample. The chain uses TRBV9 and TRBJ2-3; D could derive from TRBD1 or TRBD2 (5 bases each). This CDR3 spans 14 amino acids. The germline V gene encodes CDR1 SGDLS and CDR2 YYNGEE. Trimming pared 5 bases from V and 2 bases from J, leaving 12 bases between. CDR3 region: CASSRGRYTDTQYF. The CDR3 DNA reads TGTGCCAGCAGTCGGGGCAGATACACAGATACGCAGTATTTT.

This clone was detected once. The chain recombines TRBV9 with TRBJ2-1; D gene ambiguous. This CDR3 is 14 amino acids long. Trimming pared 4 bases from V and 6 bases from J, leaving 14 bases between. Germline V gene sequence: CDR1 SGDLS, CDR2 YYNGEE. The CDR3 DNA reads as TGTGCCAGCAGCCCGCTAGTTTTTGGCAATGAGCAGTTCTTC. This translates into CASSPLVFGNEQFF.

The chain has TRBV7-2 and TRBJ1-4, with D possibly TRBD1 on 5 matching bases. The CDR3 sequence is 14 residues long. Germline V CDR1 and CDR2: SGHTA, FQGNSA. The ends were cut back, 5 bases at V and 7 bases at J, with 14 bases in the middle. In DNA, the CDR3 is TGTGCCAGCAGCATGCAGGGAGTAGGTGAAAAACTGTTTTTT. Protein product: CASSMQGVGEKLFF.

J is TRBJ1-2 and V is TRBV5-8; no clear D gene. Germline V lookup: CDR1 SGHTS, CDR2 YDEGEE. The CDR3 runs to 14 residues. Between the trimmed V and J ends, which lost 0 bases and 4 bases, there was a span of 10 bases. CDR3 bases: TGTGCCAGCAGCTTGGACTTGTCGGGCTATGGCTACACCTTC. Protein sequence: CASSLDLSGYGYTF.

The chain joins TRBV5-6 to TRBJ2-7, with 7 bases fitting TRBD1. V trimming: 3 bases; J trimming: 6 bases; junction bases outside the gene matches: 6. The germline CDR1 and CDR2 sequences are SGHDT and YYEEEE. The CDR3 runs 13 residues. CDR3 sequence (DNA): TGTGCCAGCAGCTACCGGGACAGAGGCGAGCAGTACTTC. Translation gives CASSYRDRGEQYF.

J is TRBJ1-2 and V is TRBV15; 7 nucleotides match TRBD1. V trimming: 0 bases; J trimming: 3 bases; junction bases outside the gene matches: 4. The CDR3 is 15 residues long. Germline V gives CDR1 LNHNV, CDR2 YYDKDF (reference sequence). The CDR3 spells CATSREGQSHYGYTF. The CDR3 bases are TGTGCCACCAGCAGAGAGGGACAGTCCCACTATGGCTACACCTTC.

The CDR3 sequence: CASSPTRQSYTGELFF. DNA for the CDR3: TGTGCCAGCTCCCCCACACGACAGAGCTACACCGGGGAGCTGTTTTTT. The V gene is TRBV18, the J gene TRBJ2-2; tentative D call: TRBD1 (5 bases). The germline gives CDR1 KGHSH, CDR2 LQKENI. There are 16 residues in the CDR3. The ends were cut back, 6 bases at V and 3 bases at J, with 17 bases in the middle.

This clone occurred once. The J gene is TRBJ2-3, the V gene TRBV11-3; D is undetermined. The CDR3 is made up of 12 amino acids. CDR1 is SGHNT and CDR2 is YENEEA in the germline V gene. Trimming cost V 6 bases and J 8 bases, with 12 bases left between them. CDR3 protein: CASSQYPGTQYF. DNA of the CDR3: TGTGCCAGCAGTCAGTACCCTGGTACGCAGTATTTT. Using reference TRBV11-3 and TRBJ2-3 for the parts outside the CDR3, the full variable domain is EAGVVQSPRYKIIEKKQPVAFWCNPISGHNTLYWYLQNLGQGPELLIRYENEEAVDDSQLPKDRFSAERLKGVDSTLKIQPAELGDSAVYLCASSQYPGTQYFGPGTRLTVL.